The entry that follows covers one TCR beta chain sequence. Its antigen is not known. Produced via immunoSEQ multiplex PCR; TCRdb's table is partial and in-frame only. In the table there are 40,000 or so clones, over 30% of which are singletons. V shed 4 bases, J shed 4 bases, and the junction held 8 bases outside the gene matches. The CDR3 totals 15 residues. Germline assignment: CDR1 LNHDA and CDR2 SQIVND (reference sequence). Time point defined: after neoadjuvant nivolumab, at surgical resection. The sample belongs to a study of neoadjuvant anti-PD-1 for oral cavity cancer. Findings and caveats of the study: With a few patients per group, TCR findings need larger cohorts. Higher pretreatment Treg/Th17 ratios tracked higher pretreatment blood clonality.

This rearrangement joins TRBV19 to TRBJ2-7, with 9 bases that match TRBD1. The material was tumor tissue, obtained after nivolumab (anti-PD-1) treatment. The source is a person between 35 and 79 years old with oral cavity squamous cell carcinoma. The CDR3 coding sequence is TGTGCCAGTAGTACCCGACAGGGGGGCATATACGAGCAGTACTTC. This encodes CASSTRQGGIYEQYF.